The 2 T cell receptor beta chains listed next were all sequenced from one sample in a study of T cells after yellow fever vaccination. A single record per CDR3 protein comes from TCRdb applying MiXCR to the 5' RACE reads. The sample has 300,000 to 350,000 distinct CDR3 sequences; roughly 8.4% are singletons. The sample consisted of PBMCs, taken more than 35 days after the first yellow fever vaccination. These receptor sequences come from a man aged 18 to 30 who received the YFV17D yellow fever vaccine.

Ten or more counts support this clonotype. The CDR3 region has the DNA TGCAGTCCCGCGGGGTCGAATGAGCAGTTCTTC. Translation gives CSPAGSNEQFF. The J gene is TRBJ2-1, the V gene TRBV20-1; D is perhaps TRBD2 (6 bases). This CDR3 has 11 residues. V was trimmed by 8 bases and J by 7 bases, leaving 12 bases between them. Germline loops: CDR1 DFQATT, CDR2 SNEGSKA (reference sequence).

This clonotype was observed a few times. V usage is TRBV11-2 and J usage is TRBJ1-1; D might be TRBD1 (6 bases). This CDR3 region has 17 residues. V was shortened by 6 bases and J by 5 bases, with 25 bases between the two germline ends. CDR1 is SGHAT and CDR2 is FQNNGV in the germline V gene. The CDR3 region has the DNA TGTGCCAGCAGTCAAAGACGAGTGGGGATTCAGGGGACTGAAGCTTTCTTT. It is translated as CASSQRRVGIQGTEAFF.